The 3 T cell receptor beta chains below all came from one sample that was sequenced in a study of T cells in Graves' hyperthyroidism and ophthalmopathy. From RNA transcripts, TCR beta CDR3 regions were amplified. Using the HTBI primer set, a first-round RT-PCR was run on the TCR CDR3. TCRdb processed the multiplex PCR reads anew with MiXCR; each CDR3 protein has one entry. The sample contains approximately 610,000 distinct CDR3 sequences, 14% to 15% of which appear only once. Sequenced sample: blood. These receptor sequences come from a woman in her forties with Graves' ophthalmopathy.

This clonotype has a count of ten or more. The chain uses TRBV27 and TRBJ2-5, with D unresolved. The V end lost 6 bases, the J end lost 0 bases, and 11 bases lay between the germline ends. Germline lookup yields CDR1 MNHEY and CDR2 SMNVEV (reference sequence). The CDR3 loop spans 14 amino acids. CDR3 nucleotides: TGTGCCAGCAGCGAGACGCTGTACCAAGAGACCCAGTACTTC. Protein product: CASSETLYQETQYF.

Many counts were recorded for this clonotype. The genes are TRBV6-5 and TRBJ2-5; possibly TRBD1 for D (6 bases). V lost 7 bases, J lost 5 bases, and 14 bases lay in between. Germline CDR1 MNHEY, CDR2 SVGAGI. This CDR3 has 13 residues. The CDR3 is CASTLPRGETQYF. The CDR3 DNA reads as TGTGCCAGCACCCTCCCTAGGGGGGAGACCCAGTACTTC.

This clonotype was seen many times. For the CDR3, the DNA is TGTGCCAGCAGCCCCGGGGACTCGGGGTTCGAGACCCAGTACTTC. Protein: CASSPGDSGFETQYF. This chain uses TRBV7-8 with TRBJ2-5; maybe TRBD2 (6 bases). Trimming took 5 bases from V and 5 from J, leaving 18 bases between them. Germline CDR1 SGHVS, CDR2 FQNEAQ. CDR3 length: 15 residues.